This TCR beta chain was recorded in a study of cytomegalovirus exposure and HLA in healthy donors. PCR was performed using 60 Vbeta and 13 Jbeta primers. Some clones are missing from TCRdb's copy, which holds only in-frame ones; the method was immunoSEQ multiplex PCR. The data contain around 140,000 clones, 60% to 80% of them singletons. This clone was observed a handful of times. What it binds is unknown. Trimming cost V 6 bases and J 5 bases; bases outside gene matches: 10. CDR1 KGHSH and CDR2 LQKENI come from the germline V gene. The CDR3 sequence is 14 residues long. Broader study findings: There were reportedly fewer N-insertions in an Asian-associated ancestry cluster than the roughly 670-donor mean, in a later analysis. More clonal expansion characterized HLA-associated TCR beta chains than equally common others in a later analysis.

These donors, healthy bone marrow donors, were studied. The specimen sequenced was PBMCs. The receptor comes from a woman aged 60-75 years in good health and CMV-seronegative. V gene TRBV18 combines with J gene TRBJ2-7; TRBD1 matches 7 bases. The CDR3 region has the DNA TGTGCCAGCTCCCAGGGGGTAGGTTTCGACGAGCAGTACTTC. The encoded protein is CASSQGVGFDEQYF. Full variable domain (rest looked up from reference TRBV18 and TRBJ2-7): NAGVMQNPRHLVRRRGQEARLRCSPMKGHSHVYWYRQLPEEGLKFMVYLQKENIIDESGMPKERFSAEFPKEGPSILRIQQVVRGDSAAYFCASSQGVGFDEQYFGPGTRLTVT.